The 5 T cell receptor beta chains in this list originate from one sample, sequenced in a study of T cells expressing NK-cell markers. From the 5' RACE reads, TCRdb lists one entry per CDR3 protein and no DNA. This sample's table has 200,000 to 300,000 distinct CDR3 sequences. Sequencing was done on a sample of blood T cells: a sorted CD56 or NKG2C T cell subset, CD4+ or CD8+ T cells, or bulk PBMC T cells (not recorded which). The receptor set was obtained from a woman aged 18-70 years in good health.

The rearrangement uses TRBV12-3 or TRBV12-4 and TRBJ2-3; TCRdb's D call of TRBD1 is untestable without DNA. This CDR3 spans 15 amino acids. CDR3 sequence: CATARGDRGSDTQYF.

J is TRBJ2-2 and V is TRBV4-2. This CDR3 is 12 amino acids long. From germline, CDR1 is LGHNA and CDR2 YNFKEQ. CDR3 region: CASRWDAGELFF.

The chain has TRBV7-8 and TRBJ2-5; TCRdb's assignment of TRBD2 cannot be checked, as there is no DNA. The CDR3 spans 16 residues. CDR1 and CDR2 (germline): SGHVS, FQNEAQ. CDR3 loop: CASSPVGRDSQETQYF.

This chain connects TRBV11-1 to TRBJ2-7; TCRdb selects TRBD2, and the lack of DNA leaves this call unchecked. Germline assignment: CDR1 SGHAT and CDR2 FQDESV (reference sequence). The CDR3 extends over 16 amino acids. CDR3 amino acids: CASSFNPSGSSYEQYF.

The chain employs TRBV12-3 or TRBV12-4 and TRBJ1-2; TCRdb selects TRBD1, and the lack of DNA leaves this call unchecked. CDR3 size: 15 residues. CDR3 in amino acids: CASSLVQTGGYGYTF.